This is a list of T cell receptor beta chains from one sample in a study of T cells in Graves' hyperthyroidism and ophthalmopathy. One entry per CDR3 protein results from TCRdb running MiXCR on the multiplex PCR reads. The sample consists of approximately 330,000 distinct CDR3 sequences, roughly 21% of them appearing once. Source material: blood. Every receptor here comes from a woman in her 50s with Graves' hyperthyroidism. The CDR3 runs from the conserved cysteine through the conserved F or W. The order of the fields is D gene, clone size, V gene, J gene, CDR3 DNA, CDR3 protein. A D gene is named only where the DNA matches it firmly. Clone size is stated in some rows and not others, as once, few, many or a class when expanded.

D gene: .
clone size: many
V gene: TRBV27
J gene: TRBJ2-3
CDR3 DNA: TGTGCCAGCGGAACAATATCGCCAAATACGCAGTATTTT
CDR3 protein: CASGTISPNTQYF

D gene: .
clone size: few
V gene: TRBV2
J gene: TRBJ2-6
CDR3 DNA: TGTGCCAGCGGGAAGGTACCGGGCTCTGGGGCCAACGTCCTGACTTTC
CDR3 protein: CASGKVPGSGANVLTF

D gene: .
clone size: many
V gene: TRBV18
J gene: TRBJ1-1
CDR3 DNA: TGTGCCAGCTCACTTGTCGGGACCGCGAACACTGAAGCTTTCTTT
CDR3 protein: CASSLVGTANTEAFF

D gene: TRBD2
clone size: .
V gene: TRBV5-1
J gene: TRBJ2-2
CDR3 DNA: TGCGCCAGCAGCCAATGGCTGGGACTAGATTCCGGGGAGCTGTTTTTT
CDR3 protein: CASSQWLGLDSGELFF

D gene: .
clone size: many
V gene: TRBV5-1
J gene: TRBJ1-4
CDR3 DNA: TGCGCCAGCAGCTTGGGGGGTTCCCGGGGAGATGAAAAACTGTTTTTT
CDR3 protein: CASSLGGSRGDEKLFF

D gene: .
clone size: .
V gene: TRBV2
J gene: TRBJ1-5
CDR3 DNA: TGTGCCAGCAGAACCCGGGGAGGGATCAATAGCAATCAGCCCCAGCATTTT
CDR3 protein: CASRTRGGINSNQPQHF

D gene: TRBD2
clone size: .
V gene: TRBV29-1
J gene: TRBJ2-3
CDR3 DNA: TGCAGCACCCGGCAGCTAGCGGCGGAGGGAGATACGCAGTATTTT
CDR3 protein: CSTRQLAAEGDTQYF

D gene: TRBD2
clone size: many
V gene: TRBV15
J gene: TRBJ2-1
CDR3 DNA: TGTGCCACCAGTCGGGATCTAGCGGGCCACAATGAGCAGTTCTTC
CDR3 protein: CATSRDLAGHNEQFF

D gene: .
clone size: many
V gene: TRBV20-1
J gene: TRBJ1-1
CDR3 DNA: TGCAGTGCTAGGGGCCCCTCGACCGAAGCTTTCTTT
CDR3 protein: CSARGPSTEAFF

D gene: .
clone size: .
V gene: TRBV11-2
J gene: TRBJ1-6
CDR3 DNA: TGTGCCAGCAGGGGTGAGGGGGGAGATAATTCACCCCTCCACTTT
CDR3 protein: CASRGEGGDNSPLHF

D gene: TRBD2
clone size: .
V gene: TRBV11-3
J gene: TRBJ2-1
CDR3 DNA: TGTGCCAGCAGCCAGGCCTTAGCGGGAGGAGGAGGTGAGCAGTTCTTC
CDR3 protein: CASSQALAGGGGEQFF